This record looks at one TCR beta chain sequence and its context. Its target is unknown. Only in-frame clones appear in the TCRdb table, and some are missing; sequencing was by immunoSEQ multiplex PCR. The data hold hundreds of thousands of clones, with around 80% observed a single time. The entry originates in a study of cytomegalovirus exposure and HLA in healthy donors. Across the study: In a later analysis, the roughly 130 validation repertoires were reported to have used the same platform as the approximately 700 first-cohort repertoires. Study-wide points: The study put 150 to 200 TCR beta chains on its list as cytomegalovirus-associated.

The J segment lost 10 bases and the V segment lost 3 bases, leaving 5 bases of the junction unmatched. CDR3 length equals 13 residues. Germline values: CDR1 SGHTA, CDR2 FQGNSA. These donors were members of the approximately 110-subject validation cohort, a group separate from the roughly 670-subject first cohort. The gene calls are TRBV7-2 and TRBJ2-1; 8 bases are shared with TRBD1. The sequence came from a woman in her twenties or thirties in good health and CMV-seropositive. Sample: PBMCs. The CDR3 DNA follows: TGTGCCAGCAGCTTTGACGGACAGGGAGAGCAGTTCTTC. This gives the protein CASSFDGQGEQFF. Combining the CDR3 with reference TRBV7-2 and TRBJ2-1 gives the whole variable domain GAGVSQSPSNKVTEKGKDVELRCDPISGHTALYWYRQSLGQGLEFLIYFQGNSAPDKSGLPSDRFSAERTGGSVSTLTIQRTQQEDSAVYLCASSFDGQGEQFFGPGTRLTVL.